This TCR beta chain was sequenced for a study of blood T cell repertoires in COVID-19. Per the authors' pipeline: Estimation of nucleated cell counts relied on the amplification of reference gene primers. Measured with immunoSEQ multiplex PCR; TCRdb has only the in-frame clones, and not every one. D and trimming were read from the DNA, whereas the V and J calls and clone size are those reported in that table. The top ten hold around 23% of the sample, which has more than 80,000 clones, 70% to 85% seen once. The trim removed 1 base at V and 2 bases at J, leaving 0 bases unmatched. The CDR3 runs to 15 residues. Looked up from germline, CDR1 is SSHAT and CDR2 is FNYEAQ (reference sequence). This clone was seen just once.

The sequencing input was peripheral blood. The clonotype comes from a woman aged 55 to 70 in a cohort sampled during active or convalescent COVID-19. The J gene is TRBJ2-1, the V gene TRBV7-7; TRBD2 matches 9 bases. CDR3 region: CASSLVAGAYNEQFF. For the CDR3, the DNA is TGTGCCAGCAGCTTAGTAGCGGGGGCCTACAATGAGCAGTTCTTC.